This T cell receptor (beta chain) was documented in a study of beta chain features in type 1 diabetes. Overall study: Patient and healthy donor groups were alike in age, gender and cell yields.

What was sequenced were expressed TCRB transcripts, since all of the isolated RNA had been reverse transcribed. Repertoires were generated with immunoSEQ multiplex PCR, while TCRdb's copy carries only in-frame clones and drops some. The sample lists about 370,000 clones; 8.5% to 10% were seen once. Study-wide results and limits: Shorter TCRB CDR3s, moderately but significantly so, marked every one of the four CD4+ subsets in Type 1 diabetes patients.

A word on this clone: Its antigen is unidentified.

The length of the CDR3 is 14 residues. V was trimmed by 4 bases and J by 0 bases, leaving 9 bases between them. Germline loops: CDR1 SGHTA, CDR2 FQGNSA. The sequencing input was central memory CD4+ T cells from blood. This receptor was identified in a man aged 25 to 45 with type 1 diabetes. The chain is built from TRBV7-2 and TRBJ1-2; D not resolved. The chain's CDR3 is CASSSPRSNYGYTF. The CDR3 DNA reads TGTGCCAGCAGCTCCCCCAGGTCTAACTATGGCTACACCTTC.